A selection of T cell receptor beta chains follows, all from one sample in a study of Graves' ophthalmopathy and Graves' hyperthyroidism. TCRdb used MiXCR to reprocess the multiplex PCR reads, holding one entry per CDR3 protein. Among roughly 170,000 distinct CDR3 sequences listed, under 45% were seen once. The sample comprised peripheral blood. All receptors come from a man aged 30 to 39 with Graves' ophthalmopathy. The CDR3 runs from the conserved cysteine through the conserved F or W. The order of the fields is V gene, CDR3 length, CDR3 protein.

TRBV12-3/TRBV12-4	15	CASRENRGRATEAFF
TRBV12-3/TRBV12-4	15	CASSLIRGSNSPLHF
TRBV28	14	CASSGLAGDHEQYF
TRBV6-5	15	CASSYTGAWDQPQHF
TRBV6-2/TRBV6-3	17	CASSYMGPTSMNTEAFF
TRBV6-4	14	CASSDSHRVYEQYF
TRBV20-1	13	CSAEGKLDTEALF
TRBV2	13	CASSKDRVTEAFF
TRBV4-3	16	CASSQDYRGLNSPLHF
TRBV9	16	CASTPFGGIEGGEQYF
TRBV20-1	15	CSPGGRRDLNTEAFF
TRBV6-2/TRBV6-3	15	CASTWGGRSQETQYF
TRBV6-2/TRBV6-3	15	CASSYSDKPSYEQYF
TRBV27	14	CASSPDINNSPLHF
TRBV12-3/TRBV12-4	14	CASSLDRSSYEQYF
TRBV12-3/TRBV12-4	20	CASSPGGGLAGTRHYNEQFF
TRBV11-1	15	CASSNPPPGNTEAFF
TRBV7-2	15	CASSLVGVRQETQYF
TRBV11-3	13	CASSLGRTPEAFF
TRBV14	14	CASSPRGEGDEQYF
TRBV12-3/TRBV12-4	15	CASRWGSGGPYEQYF
TRBV7-2	15	CASSLARLSRYEQYF
TRBV27	15	CASSPSGTSGYEQYF
TRBV7-2	16	CASSSRGGALGETQYF
TRBV12-3/TRBV12-4	15	CASSLLGTGANVLTF
TRBV7-3	15	CASTLAGPGTGELFF
TRBV9	14	CASSVAGGAREQYF
TRBV7-9	14	CASSQGGPSYEQYF
TRBV4-2	13	CASLATGNTEAFF
TRBV2	12	CASSDLSETQYF
TRBV6-5	14	CASRTGQGRDGYTF
TRBV6-5	15	CASSYSASGSYEQYF
TRBV7-8	14	CASSYRRRDYEQYF
TRBV6-2/TRBV6-3	15	CASSYGRFSNYGYTF
TRBV6-2/TRBV6-3	16	CASSSSARGWVIEQYF
TRBV12-3/TRBV12-4	16	CASSLGLQQLRVGQYF
TRBV6-1	15	CASSESGRINQPQHF
TRBV19	15	CASSTGGRLVDEQYF
TRBV5-8	15	CASSLLQGASTEAFF
TRBV12-3/TRBV12-4	15	CASSSGLAGLGEQYF
TRBV19	15	CASSILGQGGYGYTF
TRBV20-1	16	CSARAWTGPGDYGYTF
TRBV6-1	15	CASGERYNGGETQYF
TRBV2	12	CASSPRDDEQFF
TRBV24-1	14	CATSDPSGSYEQYF
TRBV6-1	13	CASSRARGTEAFF
TRBV6-1	14	CASSPTGNRETQYF
TRBV6-1	12	CASYGSGETQYF
TRBV28	17	CASSSNRDRAFGNTIYF
TRBV27	15	CASSLGEVGSYEQYF
TRBV7-2	12	CASSFLQETQYF
TRBV9	14	CASSAGLGGYEQYF
TRBV4-1	14	CASSQVAGDRELFF
TRBV12-3/TRBV12-4	15	CASRARTGERETQYF
TRBV12-3/TRBV12-4	17	CASSFLLRQGANYGYTF
TRBV28	12	CASSLWRYEQYF
TRBV6-5	15	CASSWTGADNYGYTF